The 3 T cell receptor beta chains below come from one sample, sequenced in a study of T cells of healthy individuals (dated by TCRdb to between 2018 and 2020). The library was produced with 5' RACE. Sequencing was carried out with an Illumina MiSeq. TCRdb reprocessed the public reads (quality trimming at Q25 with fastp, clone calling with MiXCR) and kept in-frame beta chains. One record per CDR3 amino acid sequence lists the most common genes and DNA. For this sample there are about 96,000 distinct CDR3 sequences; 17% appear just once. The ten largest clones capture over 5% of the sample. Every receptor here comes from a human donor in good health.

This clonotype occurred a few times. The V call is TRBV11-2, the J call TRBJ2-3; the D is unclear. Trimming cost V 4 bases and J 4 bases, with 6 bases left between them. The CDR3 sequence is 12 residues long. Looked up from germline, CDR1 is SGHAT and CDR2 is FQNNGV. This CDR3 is CASSSWSDTQYF. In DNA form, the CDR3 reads TGTGCCAGCAGCTCTTGGTCAGATACGCAGTATTTT.

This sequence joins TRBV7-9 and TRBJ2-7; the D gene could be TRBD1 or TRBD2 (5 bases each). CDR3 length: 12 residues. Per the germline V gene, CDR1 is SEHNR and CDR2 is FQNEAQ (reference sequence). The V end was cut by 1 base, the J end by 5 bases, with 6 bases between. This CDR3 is CASSLGDDEQYF. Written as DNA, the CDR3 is TGTGCCAGCAGCTTAGGGGACGACGAGCAGTACTTC.

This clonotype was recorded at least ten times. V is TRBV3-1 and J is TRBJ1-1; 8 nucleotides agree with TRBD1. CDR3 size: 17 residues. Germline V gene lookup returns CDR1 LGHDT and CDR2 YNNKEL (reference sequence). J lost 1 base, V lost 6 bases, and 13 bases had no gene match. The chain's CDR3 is CASSFRTLDRANTEAFF. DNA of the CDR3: TGTGCCAGCAGTTTTCGAACCTTGGACAGGGCGAACACTGAAGCTTTCTTT.